This T cell receptor beta chain was captured by sequencing in a study of monozygotic twins with inflammatory bowel disease. The CDR3 is 15 amino acids. The unique tags termed UMIs, each holding a 6-nucleotide sample barcode, were added by means of template switching. TCRdb reprocessed the 5' RACE reads, keeping one entry per CDR3 protein, no DNA. Its listing shows around 150,000 distinct CDR3 sequences. This chain joins TRBV12-3 or TRBV12-4 and TRBJ2-7; TCRdb's D call, TRBD2, is unchecked because there is no DNA. The clonotype was recovered from a human donor with ulcerative colitis or Crohn's disease, or a healthy co-twin of an affected twin (not recorded which). The material sequenced was blood. CDR3 sequence reads: CASRPGLAGTYEQYF.